The source of this T cell receptor (beta chain) is a study of T-cell memory formation after mild COVID-19. For the study at large: TCR clusters mostly belonged to single donors. Findings and caveats of the study: Second-wave clones peaking on day 37 lacked confirmed SARS-CoV-2 specificity.

At least ten counts were recorded for this clonotype. What it recognizes is unknown. 5'RACE with constant-segment primers yielded barcoded, UMI-tagged TCR alpha and TCR beta cDNA libraries. TCRdb re-derived calls from the 5' RACE reads in MiXCR, one entry per CDR3 protein. Of over 250,000 distinct CDR3 sequences in the sample, approximately 15% are singletons; the top ten hold roughly 23%. This CDR3 is 13 amino acids long. Germline V gives CDR1 SGHRS, CDR2 YFSETQ. Unmatched junction bases numbered 3, after V lost 3 bases and J lost 5 bases. This TCR came from a young man who had mild COVID-19 (a few samples of this study predate the infection). Cell type and time point are not known. What was sequenced was PBMCs or a T cell subset sorted from them (not recorded which). This rearrangement joins TRBV5-1 to TRBJ2-5; 8 nucleotides match TRBD2. CDR3 region: CASSSRGGETQYF. In DNA form, the CDR3 reads TGCGCCAGCAGCTCCCGGGGGGGCGAGACCCAGTACTTC.